What follows are 17 T cell receptor beta chains derived from one specimen sequenced in a study of technical replicates of blood from a few donors. Generated by immunoSEQ multiplex PCR, the TCRdb table keeps only in-frame clones and is missing some. The table records tens of thousands of clones, 75% to 90% of them present only once. Input material: PBMCs. These receptors all stem from a human donor in good health. Some clones in this sample may be carry-over from other donors' samples.

The chain joins TRBV7-2 to TRBJ2-7; TRBD2 might be the D (6 bases). Germline V gives CDR1 SGHTA, CDR2 FQGNSA. The CDR3 covers 14 residues. Trimming took 2 bases from V and 2 from J, leaving 10 bases between them. DNA for the CDR3: TGTGCCAGCAGCTTAAATAGCGGCCCCTACGAGCAGTACTTC. As protein: CASSLNSGPYEQYF.

This chain joins TRBV7-2 and TRBJ2-7; D may be TRBD2 (6 bases). V lost 0 bases, J lost 5 bases, and 14 bases lay in between. Per the germline V gene, CDR1 is SGHTA and CDR2 is FQGNSA. The CDR3 length is 15 residues. CDR3 region: CASSLAGGSQNEQYF. The CDR3 DNA follows: TGTGCCAGCAGCTTAGCTGGGGGGAGTCAGAACGAGCAGTACTTC. The complete variable domain, with remaining parts taken from reference TRBV7-2 and TRBJ2-7, reads GAGVSQSPSNKVTEKGKDVELRCDPISGHTALYWYRQSLGQGLEFLIYFQGNSAPDKSGLPSDRFSAERTGGSVSTLTIQRTQQEDSAVYLCASSLAGGSQNEQYFGPGTRLTVT.

The chain employs TRBV13 and TRBJ1-6; D unclear. The germline gives CDR1 PRHDT, CDR2 FYEKMQ (reference sequence). This CDR3 is 16 amino acids long. The V end lost 7 bases, the J end lost 6 bases, and 19 bases lay between the germline ends. The CDR3: CASTQHLSSGNSPLHF. DNA for the CDR3: TGTGCCAGCACCCAACACCTATCCTCGGGTAATTCACCCCTCCACTTT.

J is TRBJ1-2 and V is TRBV23-1, with 7 bases that match TRBD1. TRBV23-1 is assigned to the ORF class and has an uncertain function. The CDR3 totals 18 residues. J gave up 6 bases and V 1 base, and 17 bases lay outside the gene matches. The DNA for the CDR3 is TGCGCCAGCAGTCAATTGAGGCAGGGGGTTGAATCATCTGATGGCTACACCTTC. It yields the protein CASSQLRQGVESSDGYTF.

CDR3 sequence (DNA): TGCAGCGTTGAAGGAGGTGCTGGGGCCAACGTCCTGACTTTC. Protein: CSVEGGAGANVLTF. This chain links TRBV29-1 with TRBJ2-6; D is uncertain. Between the trimmed V and J ends, which lost 1 base and 2 bases, there was a span of 6 bases. Germline CDR1 SQVTM, CDR2 ANQGSEA. The length of the CDR3 is 14 residues.

This sequence joins TRBV7-3 and TRBJ1-6; 7 positions match TRBD1. V lost 2 bases, J lost 5 bases, and 3 bases stayed unmatched. Germline assignment: CDR1 SGHTA and CDR2 FQGTGA. The CDR3 extends over 15 amino acids. The CDR3 sequence is CASSLLDRHNSPLHF. The CDR3 coding sequence is TGTGCCAGCAGCTTATTGGACAGGCATAATTCACCCCTCCACTTT. Combining the CDR3 with reference TRBV7-3 and TRBJ1-6 gives the whole variable domain GAGVSQTPSNKVTEKGKYVELRCDPISGHTALYWYRQSLGQGPEFLIYFQGTGAADDSGLPNDRFFAVRPEGSVSTLKIQRTERGDSAVYLCASSLLDRHNSPLHFGNGTRLTVT.

This chain joins TRBV14 and TRBJ1-2; D uncertain. The CDR3 is 17 residues long. The V gene lost 1 base and the J gene lost 4 bases, with 19 bases spanning the gap. Germline CDR1 is SGHDN and CDR2 is FVKESK. The CDR3 DNA reads as TGTGCCAGCAGCCAAGCCCCCTCAAGACAAATGAGCTATGGCTACACCTTC. Its translation is CASSQAPSRQMSYGYTF.

The V and J genes are TRBV29-1 and TRBJ2-3, with 14 bases matching TRBD2. The CDR3 sequence is 19 residues long. Trimming at V came to 0 bases and at J to 0 bases, leaving 8 bases not matched to a gene. Germline V CDR1 and CDR2: SQVTM, ANQGSEA. CDR3 in amino acids: CSVEDWTSGGTTSTDTQYF. CDR3 DNA sequence: TGCAGCGTTGAAGACTGGACTAGCGGGGGGACCACTAGCACAGATACGCAGTATTTT.

This chain uses TRBV20-1 with TRBJ2-1; 8 positions match TRBD2. This CDR3 spans 10 amino acids. The V gene's germline CDR1 is DFQATT and CDR2 SNEGSKA (reference sequence). CDR3 sequence (DNA): TGCAGCAGCGGGAGTGGAGAGCAGTTCTTC. As protein: CSSGSGEQFF.

This clone has only one observation. V is TRBV6-1 and J is TRBJ2-7; a possible D gene is TRBD2 (6 bases). CDR3 size: 17 residues. The V gene's germline CDR1 is MNHNS and CDR2 SASEGT. Between the trimmed V and J ends, which lost 2 bases and 2 bases, there was a span of 19 bases. DNA of the CDR3: TGTGCCAGCAGTGAACGCCCCACTAGCCTAACCCCCTACGAGCAGTACTTC. Translating gives CASSERPTSLTPYEQYF.

The rearrangement links TRBV6-5 to TRBJ2-5, with TRBD2 matching 7 bases. This CDR3 is built from 14 residues. CDR1 and CDR2 from the germline V gene are MNHEY and SVGAGI. V shed 3 bases, J shed 2 bases, and the junction held 3 bases outside the gene matches. The CDR3 nucleotides read TGTGCCAGCAGTTATTGGGGGGGGCAAGAGACCCAGTACTTC. The encoded protein is CASSYWGGQETQYF.

The CDR3 loop is CASSLAVAVTDTQYF. DNA of the CDR3: TGTGCCAGCAGCTTGGCGGTAGCGGTCACAGATACGCAGTATTTT. The V call is TRBV5-6, the J call TRBJ2-3; D possibly corresponds to TRBD2 (6 bases). Germline V gene data show CDR1 as SGHDT and CDR2 as YYEEEE. There are 15 residues in the CDR3. Trimming removed 0 bases from V and 2 bases from J, with 10 bases in between.

The rearrangement uses TRBV19 and TRBJ1-2, with D perhaps TRBD1 (5 bases). Between the trimmed V and J ends, which lost 7 bases and 1 base, there was a span of 13 bases. Germline CDR1 and CDR2: LNHDA and SQIVND (reference sequence). The CDR3 contains 14 residues. CDR3 sequence reads: CASKPTTDNYGYTF. DNA for the CDR3: TGTGCCAGTAAGCCGACGACAGATAACTATGGCTACACCTTC.

The chain recombines TRBV2 with TRBJ2-7, with D tentatively TRBD1 (6 bases). CDR3 size: 15 residues. Germline V gene lookup returns CDR1 SNHLY and CDR2 FYNNEI. Trimming cost V 7 bases and J 2 bases, with 18 bases left between them. CDR3 amino acids: CASTLHGQGPYEQYF. The CDR3 DNA is TGTGCCAGCACTCTCCATGGGCAGGGGCCCTACGAGCAGTACTTC.

This CDR3 is CARGTSISTDTQYF. The CDR3 DNA reads TGCGCCAGAGGGACTAGTATTAGCACAGATACGCAGTATTTT. The chain uses TRBV10-1 and TRBJ2-3; 8 bases fit TRBD2. Germline trimming cut 9 bases from V and 0 bases from J; bases unmatched to any gene: 5. CDR1 and CDR2 from the germline V gene are WNHNN and SYGVQD (reference sequence). This CDR3 has 14 amino acids.

This chain uses TRBV11-3 with TRBJ1-1, with D perhaps matching TRBD1 (5 bases). Germline CDR1 and CDR2: SGHNT and YENEEA. This CDR3 is 14 amino acids long. Trimming shortened V by 5 bases and J by 4 bases, and 14 bases separated the two germline ends. In DNA form, the CDR3 reads TGTGCCAGCAGCACCAGGGAGGGGTCCACTGAAGCTTTCTTT. Protein sequence: CASSTREGSTEAFF. Full variable domain (rest looked up from reference TRBV11-3 and TRBJ1-1): EAGVVQSPRYKIIEKKQPVAFWCNPISGHNTLYWYLQNLGQGPELLIRYENEEAVDDSQLPKDRFSAERLKGVDSTLKIQPAELGDSAVYLCASSTREGSTEAFFGQGTRLTVV.

The chain has TRBV18 and TRBJ1-5; D might be TRBD1 (5 bases). Germline values: CDR1 KGHSH, CDR2 LQKENI. The CDR3 length is 13 residues. V lost 5 bases and J 7 bases, leaving 12 bases between the germline ends. CDR3 sequence reads: CASSWGVGQPQHF. DNA of the CDR3: TGTGCCAGCTCATGGGGGGTCGGACAGCCCCAGCATTTT.